Below, one TCR beta chain is given with its context. Its matching antigen is unknown. This sample was included in a study of neoadjuvant nivolumab and ipilimumab in lung cancer. Study observations and caveats: TCR receptors were sequenced in few samples. TCR clonality did not significantly correlate with pathologic tumor regression. Only two of four nivolumab-treated tumors gained richness and clonality by surgery.

Generated by immunoSEQ multiplex PCR, the TCRdb table keeps only in-frame clones and is missing some. The data show 25,000 to 30,000 clones, nearly 85% seen once. CDR1 and CDR2 from the germline V gene are MGHRA and YSYEKL. V lost 0 bases and J 1 base, leaving 10 bases between the germline ends. CDR3 size: 16 residues. The receptor was isolated from an adult with non-small cell lung cancer. The sample here was tumor tissue, taken after neoadjuvant nivolumab, alone or with ipilimumab, at or shortly before surgery. The chain employs TRBV4-1 and TRBJ2-1; D is uncertain. CDR3 residues: CASSQEPHLSYNEQFF. DNA for the CDR3: TGCGCCAGCAGCCAAGAACCACACTTGTCCTACAATGAGCAGTTCTTC.